The 5 T cell receptor beta chains given below trace back to one sample, sequenced in a study of blood T cell repertoires in COVID-19 (dated by TCRdb to about 2020). The library was produced with the immunoSEQ multiplex PCR assay. TCRdb took over this immuneACCESS table, retaining in-frame rearrangements with V and J assigned. Such tables are incomplete; in checked studies, under half of the missing clones stem from an unresolved V gene, and the remainder is unexplained. A total of 290,000 or so clones appear in this sample, roughly 80% of them only once. 5% of the sample lies in the top ten. The sample was PBMCs or T cells enriched from blood (not recorded which). The receptors were sampled from a man aged 35 to 55 who had been exposed to COVID-19.

This clone was found a few times. This chain uses TRBV18 with TRBJ1-6; the D is unclear. CDR3 size: 12 residues. Between the trimmed V and J ends, which lost 8 bases and 9 bases, there was a span of 11 bases. CDR1 is KGHSH, CDR2 LQKENI, per germline. The CDR3 DNA reads TGTGCCAGCCGATCTGAGGGTTCACCCCTCCACTTT. It translates to CASRSEGSPLHF.

The CDR3 reads CASSPLYGYTF. Here the CDR3 DNA reads TGTGCCAGCAGCCCGCTATATGGCTACACCTTC. The chain carries TRBV16 and TRBJ1-2; D call uncertain. CDR1 is KGHSY and CDR2 is FQNENV in the germline V gene. The CDR3 is 11 residues long. Trimming removed 4 bases at V and 5 bases at J, with 5 bases between.

The J gene is TRBJ2-2, the V gene TRBV11-2; 7 positions agree with TRBD1. In germline, CDR1 is SGHAT, CDR2 FQNNGV. The CDR3 is made up of 17 amino acids. Trimming removed 5 bases from V and 1 base from J; junction bases left unmatched: 10. Written as DNA, the CDR3 is TGTGCCAGCAGCCCCGGCTCCTGGGACAGGAACACCGGGGAGCTGTTTTTT. It codes for CASSPGSWDRNTGELFF.

V and J are TRBV5-1 and TRBJ2-7; tentative D call: TRBD2 (6 bases). This CDR3 has 14 amino acids. Trimming took 0 bases from V and 3 from J, leaving 10 bases between them. Germline V CDR1 and CDR2: SGHRS, YFSETQ. The CDR3 nucleotides are TGCGCCAGCAGCTTGGTTGGAGGGGACTACGAGCAGTACTTC. It encodes CASSLVGGDYEQYF.

The sample holds one count of this clone. This chain connects TRBV11-3 to TRBJ2-2, with D possibly matching TRBD2 (6 bases). The CDR3 covers 14 residues. Germline loops: CDR1 SGHNT, CDR2 YENEEA. V lost 4 bases and J lost 8, with 14 bases in between. The CDR3 region has the DNA TGTGCCAGCAGCTCCAAGAGGGAGGTGGGGGAGCTGTTTTTT. It encodes CASSSKREVGELFF.